Below are 17 T cell receptor beta chains sequenced from a single sample in a study of cytomegalovirus exposure and HLA in healthy donors. Primers: 60 Vbeta forward and 13 Jbeta reverse. Method: immunoSEQ multiplex PCR; TCRdb's copy keeps in-frame clones and lacks some. The data hold approximately 180,000 clones, with 70% to 80% observed a single time. The sample consisted of PBMCs. These receptors were obtained from a woman aged 50 to 60 in good health and CMV-seronegative.

The chain has TRBV9 and TRBJ2-4, with D possibly being TRBD2 (7 bases). The V and J ends lost 4 bases and 3 bases respectively, with 23 bases between them. The CDR3 is made up of 18 amino acids. The V gene's germline CDR1 is SGDLS and CDR2 YYNGEE. The CDR3 loop reads CASSPRGWEGRGKNIQYF. DNA for the CDR3: TGTGCCAGCAGCCCCCGGGGGTGGGAGGGCAGGGGCAAAAACATTCAGTACTTC.

V is TRBV4-1 and J is TRBJ1-2; TRBD1 matches at 9 bases. This CDR3 is 13 amino acids long. CDR1 MGHRA and CDR2 YSYEKL come from the germline V gene. J lost 8 bases, V lost 7 bases, and 8 bases had no gene match. Here the CDR3 DNA reads TGCGCCAGCAACTTTGGACAGGGGAGCGGCTACACCTTC. Its translation is CASNFGQGSGYTF.

The V and J genes are TRBV7-3 and TRBJ2-3, with 12 nucleotides matching TRBD2. After removal of 1 base from V and 4 bases from J, the junction contained 3 bases not matched to a gene. The germline gives CDR1 SGHTA, CDR2 FQGTGA. The CDR3 is 16 amino acids. CDR3 protein: CASSLNPSGGADTQYF. The DNA of the CDR3 is TGTGCCAGCAGCTTAAACCCTAGCGGGGGGGCAGATACGCAGTATTTT.

The genes are TRBV7-8 and TRBJ1-2, with D unresolved. The V end was cut by 6 bases, the J end by 3 bases, with 8 bases between. This CDR3 region has 12 residues. The V gene's germline CDR1 is SGHVS and CDR2 FQNEAQ. The CDR3 is CASSGRDYGYTF. In DNA form, the CDR3 reads TGTGCCAGCAGTGGCCGGGACTATGGCTACACCTTC.

Concerning this clone itself: The sample has other DNA sequences that encode this CDR3 too. The chain combines TRBV9 with TRBJ1-3; the match to TRBD1 covers 8 bases. Trimming at V came to 0 bases and at J to 4 bases, leaving 3 bases not matched to a gene. This CDR3 comprises 15 residues. Germline-derived CDR1 and CDR2 are SGDLS and YYNGEE. The CDR3, as DNA: TGTGCCAGCAGCGTAGCCCAGGGGGCGGGAAACACCATATATTTT. Translating it yields CASSVAQGAGNTIYF.

CDR3 amino acids: CARVKGQGGYEQYF. The CDR3 region has the DNA TGTGCCAGGGTAAAGGGACAGGGGGGCTACGAGCAGTACTTC. The chain links TRBV7-9 to TRBJ2-7; 11 bases fit TRBD1. This CDR3 contains 14 residues. Germline V gene data show CDR1 as SEHNR and CDR2 as FQNEAQ (reference sequence). The J segment lost 3 bases and the V segment lost 9 bases, leaving 7 bases of the junction unmatched.

CDR3 DNA: TGTGCCAGCAGGAAAGGGGGTAGCAATCAGCCCCAGCATTTT. It specifies CASRKGGSNQPQHF. V and J are TRBV6-1 and TRBJ1-5; the D gene is possibly TRBD1 (6 bases). In germline, CDR1 is MNHNS, CDR2 SASEGT. The V and J ends lost 6 bases and 0 bases respectively, with 9 bases between them. The CDR3 covers 14 residues.

This chain uses TRBV13 with TRBJ2-5; perhaps TRBD2 as D (6 bases). V shed 5 bases and J shed 5 bases, with 9 bases lying between them. This CDR3 is built from 12 residues. Germline lookup yields CDR1 PRHDT and CDR2 FYEKMQ (reference sequence). The CDR3 coding sequence is TGTGCCAGCAGCAATAGCGGCGAGACCCAGTACTTC. This sequence encodes CASSNSGETQYF.

This clone was counted between two and nine times. The gene calls are TRBV28 and TRBJ1-2; D is perhaps TRBD1 (5 bases). The germline V and J ends were trimmed by 2 bases and 6 bases, with 13 bases remaining between them. This CDR3 is 14 amino acids long. The V gene's germline CDR1 is MDHEN and CDR2 SYDVKM. The CDR3 spells CASSLAGGGDGYTF. The CDR3, as DNA: TGTGCCAGCAGTTTAGCCGGTGGGGGGGATGGCTACACCTTC.

The CDR3 loop reads CASSVGLDRTFNEKLFF. CDR3 DNA sequence: TGTGCCAGCAGCGTAGGTCTCGACAGGACTTTTAATGAAAAACTGTTTTTT. V and J are TRBV9 and TRBJ1-4, with D perhaps TRBD1 (6 bases). CDR3 length: 17 residues. V gave up 0 bases and J gave up 4 bases, with 16 bases separating them. The germline CDR1 and CDR2 sequences are SGDLS and YYNGEE.

This clone was recorded a few times. The rearrangement links TRBV5-6 to TRBJ1-4; 7 bases agree with TRBD1. With 1 base clipped from V and 10 bases from J, the junction kept 7 bases outside the gene matches. Germline V gene data show CDR1 as SGHDT and CDR2 as YYEEEE. CDR3 size: 14 residues. The CDR3, as DNA: TGTGCCAGCAGCTTGAGTCAGGGGGACGGAAAACTGTTTTTT. Amino acids: CASSLSQGDGKLFF.

This chain joins TRBV6-5 and TRBJ1-1; 9 bases fit TRBD1. The CDR3 consists of 14 residues. Germline V gene data show CDR1 as MNHEY and CDR2 as SVGAGI. J lost 5 bases, V lost 6 bases, and 7 bases had no gene match. CDR3 DNA: TGTGCCAGCAGCCCCGGACAGGGGTGGACTGAAGCTTTCTTT. As protein: CASSPGQGWTEAFF.

The chain uses TRBV7-9 and TRBJ2-7; the match to TRBD1 covers 7 bases. This CDR3 comprises 15 residues. Germline V lookup: CDR1 SEHNR, CDR2 FQNEAQ (reference sequence). J was trimmed by 0 bases and V by 5 bases; bases with no gene match: 7. CDR3 coding DNA: TGTGCCAGCAGCCTAGGACAGGTTTCCTCCTACGAGCAGTACTTC. It specifies CASSLGQVSSYEQYF.

The chain carries TRBV28 and TRBJ1-5; 9 bases align to TRBD1. The V gene end was trimmed by 3 bases and the J gene end by 4 bases; junction bases not matched to a gene: 7. The CDR3 runs 16 residues. CDR1 and CDR2 (germline): MDHEN, SYDVKM. CDR3 loop: CASSFSGQGVNQPQHF. As DNA, the CDR3 is TGTGCCAGCAGTTTTTCGGGACAGGGAGTAAATCAGCCCCAGCATTTT.

CDR3 sequence reads: CASSTDRSNQPQHF. CDR3 DNA: TGTGCCAGTAGTACGGACAGGTCCAATCAGCCCCAGCATTTT. V is TRBV19 and J is TRBJ1-5; 7 nucleotides match TRBD1. The CDR3 has 14 residues. The germline V gene has CDR1 LNHDA and CDR2 SQIVND (reference sequence). V gave up 4 bases and J gave up 3 bases; unmatched junction bases: 3.

Notes on this clone: Other nucleotide sequences in the sample specify the same CDR3. The chain couples TRBV27 to TRBJ1-2; possible D gene TRBD1, 5 bases. Per the germline V gene, CDR1 is MNHEY and CDR2 is SMNVEV (reference sequence). This CDR3 spans 14 amino acids. Between the trimmed V and J ends, which lost 6 bases and 2 bases, there was a span of 13 bases. CDR3 coding DNA: TGTGCCAGCAGCCCTGGGCAGGGAAACTATGGCTACACCTTC. As protein: CASSPGQGNYGYTF.

This sequence joins TRBV6-5 and TRBJ1-3; 7 bases line up with TRBD1. The CDR3 has 15 amino acids. V dropped 6 bases and J dropped 4; count of bases not matched to a gene: 9. Germline V CDR1 and CDR2: MNHEY, SVGAGI. The CDR3 DNA is TGTGCCAGCAGCCGAACCCAGGGGGTAGGAAACACCATATATTTT. Translated: CASSRTQGVGNTIYF.